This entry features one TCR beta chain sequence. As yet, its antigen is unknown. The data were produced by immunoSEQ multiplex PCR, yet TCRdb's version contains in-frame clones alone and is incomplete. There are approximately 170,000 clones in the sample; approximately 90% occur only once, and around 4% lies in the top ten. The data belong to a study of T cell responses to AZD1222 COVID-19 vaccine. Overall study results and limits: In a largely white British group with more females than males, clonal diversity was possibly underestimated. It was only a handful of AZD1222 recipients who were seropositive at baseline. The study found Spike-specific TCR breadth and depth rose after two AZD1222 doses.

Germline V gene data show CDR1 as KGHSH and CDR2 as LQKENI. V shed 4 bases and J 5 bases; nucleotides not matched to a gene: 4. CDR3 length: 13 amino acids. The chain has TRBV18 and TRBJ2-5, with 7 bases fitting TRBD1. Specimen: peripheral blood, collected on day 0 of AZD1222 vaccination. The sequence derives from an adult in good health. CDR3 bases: TGTGCCAGCTCACAGGGGGCAGTGGAGACCCAGTACTTC. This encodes CASSQGAVETQYF.